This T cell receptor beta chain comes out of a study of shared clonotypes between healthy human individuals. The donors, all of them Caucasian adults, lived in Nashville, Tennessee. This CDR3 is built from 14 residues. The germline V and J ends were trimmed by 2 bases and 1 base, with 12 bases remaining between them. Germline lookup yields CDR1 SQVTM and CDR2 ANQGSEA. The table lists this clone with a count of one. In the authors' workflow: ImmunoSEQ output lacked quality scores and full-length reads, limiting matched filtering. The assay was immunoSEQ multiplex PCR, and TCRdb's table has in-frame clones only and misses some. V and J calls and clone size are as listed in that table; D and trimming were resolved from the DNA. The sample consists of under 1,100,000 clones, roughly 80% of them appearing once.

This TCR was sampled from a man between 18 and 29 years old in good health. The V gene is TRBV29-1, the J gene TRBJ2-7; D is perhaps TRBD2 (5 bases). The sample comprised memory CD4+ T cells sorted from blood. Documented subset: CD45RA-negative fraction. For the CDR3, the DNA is TGCAGCGTTGAACTTATGGGCGGGTCCTACGAGCAGTACTTC. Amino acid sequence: CSVELMGGSYEQYF.